Listed below are T cell receptor beta chains from one sample, sequenced in a study of T cell responses to AZD1222 COVID-19 vaccine. TCRdb's copy holds only in-frame clones and misses some; the assay was immunoSEQ multiplex PCR. The table includes some 120,000 clones, about nine tenths detected once. The sequencing used peripheral blood, collected on day 0 of AZD1222 vaccination. These receptors all come from an adult in good health. The CDR3 runs from the conserved cysteine through the conserved F or W. A D gene is named only where the DNA matches it firmly. Not every row has a clone size; where given, it reads once, few, many or a size class.

TRBV28	TRBJ2-1	TRBD2	.	CASSPREGYGQNEQFF	TGTGCCAGCAGTCCCAGGGAGGGTTATGGTCAGAATGAGCAGTTCTTC
TRBV29-1	TRBJ2-7	.	.	CSVVGGLLYEQYF	TGCAGCGTTGTGGGGGGCCTGCTCTACGAGCAGTACTTC
TRBV6-5	TRBJ1-2	.	once	CASSYSEARGLRGYTF	TGTGCCAGCAGTTACTCCGAGGCTAGGGGGTTGCGAGGTTACACCTTC
TRBV29-1	TRBJ1-5	TRBD1	.	CSVVTGEQPQHF	TGCAGCGTTGTTACAGGGGAACAGCCCCAGCATTTT
TRBV10-3	TRBJ1-2	TRBD1	.	CAISEPWTGEKYGYTF	TGTGCCATCAGTGAGCCGTGGACAGGGGAGAAGTATGGCTACACCTTC
TRBV5-1	TRBJ2-2	.	few	CASRLSVGTNTGELFF	TGCGCCAGCCGCTTGTCCGTGGGGACGAACACCGGGGAGCTGTTTTTT
TRBV3-1/TRBV3-2	TRBJ2-5	.	.	CASSQVRSSGETQYF	TGTGCCAGCAGCCAAGTTAGGAGTTCCGGGGAGACCCAGTACTTC
TRBV2	TRBJ1-1	.	.	CASKSFGVNTEAFF	TGTGCCAGCAAGAGTTTTGGCGTAAACACTGAAGCTTTCTTT
TRBV19	TRBJ2-7	.	.	CASTRSGQGLGYEQYF	TGTGCCAGTACGAGGTCGGGTCAGGGCTTAGGGTACGAGCAGTACTTC
TRBV5-1	TRBJ1-5	.	.	CASSLGGTPETQHF	TGCGCCAGCAGCTTGGGCGGGACGCCCGAAACCCAGCATTTT
TRBV7-7	TRBJ1-1	.	.	CASSMGPNTEAFF	TGTGCCAGCAGCATGGGACCGAACACTGAAGCTTTCTTT
TRBV6-4	TRBJ1-3	.	.	CANSDRSSGNTIYF	TGTGCCAACTCGGACAGAAGCTCTGGAAACACCATATATTTT
TRBV2	TRBJ2-7	.	.	CASRGTYEQYF	TGTGCCAGCAGAGGGACCTACGAGCAGTACTTC
TRBV30	TRBJ1-2	.	once	CAWTPGVHGYTF	TGTGCCTGGACACCTGGGGTCCATGGCTACACCTTC
TRBV2	TRBJ2-4	TRBD2	.	CASSLTSGGPIAKNIQYF	TGTGCCAGCAGTCTGACTAGCGGGGGACCTATAGCCAAAAACATTCAGTACTTC
TRBV18	TRBJ1-6	.	.	CASSPTEWGVLNSPLHF	TGTGCCAGCTCACCAACAGAGTGGGGGGTGTTGAATTCACCCCTCCACTTT
TRBV30	TRBJ1-1	.	.	CAWSLRHLNTEAFF	TGTGCCTGGAGCCTAAGACATCTGAACACTGAAGCTTTCTTT
TRBV6-2/TRBV6-3	TRBJ1-1	TRBD1	once	CASSKGQGWTEAFF	TGTGCCAGCAGTAAGGGACAGGGTTGGACTGAAGCTTTCTTT
TRBV15	TRBJ2-7	TRBD1	.	CATSRDLGTGGQAQYF	TGTGCCACCAGCAGAGATCTAGGGACAGGGGGCCAAGCGCAGTACTTC
TRBV6-1	TRBJ1-4	.	.	CASSEHVSVAASNEKLFF	TGTGCCAGCAGTGAACACGTCAGCGTTGCAGCCTCTAATGAAAAACTGTTTTTT
TRBV18	TRBJ1-5	.	.	CASSSWGQGNQPQHF	TGTGCCAGCTCATCATGGGGACAAGGGAATCAGCCCCAGCATTTT
TRBV7-6	TRBJ1-6	.	.	CASSLASGENSPLHF	TGTGCCAGCAGCTTAGCGTCAGGGGAAAATTCACCCCTCCACTTT
TRBV7-9	TRBJ2-2	.	few	CASSPTRSRSGELFF	TGTGCCAGCAGCCCCACCCGGTCTCGGTCCGGGGAGCTGTTTTTT
TRBV2	TRBJ1-5	TRBD1	.	CASTPGEGAGQPQHF	TGTGCCAGCACCCCAGGGGAGGGGGCAGGTCAGCCCCAGCATTTT
TRBV18	TRBJ1-5	TRBD1	.	CASSPAQGQGSKPQHF	TGTGCCAGCTCACCAGCTCAGGGACAGGGTAGTAAGCCCCAGCATTTT
TRBV7-6	TRBJ2-1	.	.	CASSAQASDNEQFF	TGTGCCAGCAGCGCCCAAGCTAGCGACAATGAGCAGTTCTTC
TRBV7-9	TRBJ1-1	TRBD1	.	CASSLVAGGGSEAFF	TGTGCCAGCAGCTTAGTAGCAGGGGGCGGGTCTGAAGCTTTCTTT
TRBV30	TRBJ2-1	TRBD2	.	CAWSRGLAGGPSSYNEQFF	TGTGCCTGGAGTAGGGGACTAGCGGGGGGTCCGAGCTCCTACAATGAGCAGTTCTTC
TRBV10-3	TRBJ1-1	.	.	CASGQLNTEAFF	TGTGCCTCGGGACAACTGAACACTGAAGCTTTCTTT
TRBV14	TRBJ1-1	TRBD1	.	CASSQMTGGGAEAFF	TGTGCCAGCAGCCAGATGACAGGGGGAGGTGCTGAAGCTTTCTTT
TRBV19	TRBJ2-7	.	.	CASSGGSYEQYF	TGTGCCAGTAGTGGGGGGAGCTACGAGCAGTACTTC
TRBV5-1	TRBJ1-1	TRBD1	.	CASSLETGGADTEAFF	TGCGCCAGCAGCTTGGAAACAGGGGGCGCGGACACTGAAGCTTTCTTT
TRBV7-2	TRBJ1-6	.	.	CASSSRGGDSPLHF	TGTGCCAGCAGCTCTAGGGGGGGAGACTCACCCCTCCACTTT
TRBV13	TRBJ1-4	TRBD1	once	CASSLAGQGRHEKLFF	TGTGCCAGCAGCTTAGCGGGACAGGGCAGACACGAAAAACTGTTTTTT
TRBV18	TRBJ1-6	.	.	CASSQGTRNSPLHF	TGTGCCAGCTCGCAGGGGACTCGGAATTCACCCCTCCACTTT
TRBV7-8	TRBJ2-3	TRBD2	.	CASSLGPGGGTDTQYF	TGTGCCAGCAGCTTAGGGCCAGGCGGGGGGACCGATACGCAGTATTTT
TRBV3-1/TRBV3-2	TRBJ1-5	.	.	CASSQDSKSGRPQHF	TGTGCCAGCAGCCAAGATAGCAAATCCGGTCGGCCCCAGCATTTT
TRBV12-2	TRBJ1-5	.	.	CASRLIPVNSNQPQHF	TGTGCAAGTCGCTTAATCCCAGTGAATAGCAATCAGCCCCAGCATTTT
TRBV2	TRBJ2-7	TRBD1	once	CASSLGQEGEQYF	TGTGCCAGCAGTCTAGGACAGGAAGGGGAGCAGTACTTC
TRBV10-3	TRBJ2-5	TRBD2	.	CAISVGGAQETQYF	TGTGCCATCAGTGTCGGGGGGGCCCAAGAGACCCAGTACTTC
TRBV3-1/TRBV3-2	TRBJ2-1	TRBD2	few	CASSLGLAGGRSEQFF	TGTGCCAGCAGCCTGGGACTAGCGGGGGGGCGAAGTGAGCAGTTCTTC
TRBV30	TRBJ2-7	.	.	CAWGRRGGAYEQYF	TGTGCCTGGGGACGGAGGGGGGGCGCCTACGAGCAGTACTTC
TRBV19	TRBJ2-7	.	once	CASSIRDSFYEQYF	TGTGCCAGTAGTATCCGGGACTCCTTCTACGAGCAGTACTTC
TRBV14	TRBJ1-6	.	once	CASSLRLNSPLHF	TGTGCCAGCAGCCTTCGCCTTAATTCACCCCTCCACTTT
TRBV12-3/TRBV12-4	TRBJ1-4	.	.	CASSRGDNEKLFF	TGTGCCAGTTCCAGGGGCGATAATGAAAAACTGTTTTTT
TRBV24-1	TRBJ1-4	TRBD1	.	CATSAPDRDGNEKLFF	TGTGCCACCAGTGCCCCCGACAGGGATGGGAACGAAAAACTGTTTTTT
TRBV18	TRBJ1-1	.	.	CASSPSTATNTEAFF	TGTGCCAGCTCACCCTCGACAGCCACTAACACTGAAGCTTTCTTT
TRBV12-3/TRBV12-4	TRBJ1-1	.	.	CASIARQAFF	TGTGCCAGCATCGCGAGACAAGCTTTCTTT
TRBV6-6	TRBJ2-3	TRBD2	.	CASRRTSGDDTQYF	TGTGCCAGCAGGCGGACTAGCGGGGATGATACGCAGTATTTT
TRBV19	TRBJ1-5	.	once	CASSLSSNQPQHF	TGTGCCAGTAGTCTCAGTAGCAATCAGCCCCAGCATTTT
TRBV6-2/TRBV6-3	TRBJ2-3	.	.	CASSYFMSDTQYF	TGTGCCAGCAGTTATTTCATGTCAGATACGCAGTATTTT
TRBV9	TRBJ2-1	.	.	CASSASETSYNEQFF	TGTGCCAGCAGCGCCTCAGAGACCTCCTACAATGAGCAGTTCTTC
TRBV5-4	TRBJ1-1	.	.	CASSQSRGSTEAFF	TGTGCCAGCAGCCAATCCAGGGGCAGCACTGAAGCTTTCTTT
TRBV6-2/TRBV6-3	TRBJ2-7	.	.	CASSSNRRTRSYEQYF	TGTGCCAGCAGTTCAAACCGACGAACCCGCTCCTACGAGCAGTACTTC